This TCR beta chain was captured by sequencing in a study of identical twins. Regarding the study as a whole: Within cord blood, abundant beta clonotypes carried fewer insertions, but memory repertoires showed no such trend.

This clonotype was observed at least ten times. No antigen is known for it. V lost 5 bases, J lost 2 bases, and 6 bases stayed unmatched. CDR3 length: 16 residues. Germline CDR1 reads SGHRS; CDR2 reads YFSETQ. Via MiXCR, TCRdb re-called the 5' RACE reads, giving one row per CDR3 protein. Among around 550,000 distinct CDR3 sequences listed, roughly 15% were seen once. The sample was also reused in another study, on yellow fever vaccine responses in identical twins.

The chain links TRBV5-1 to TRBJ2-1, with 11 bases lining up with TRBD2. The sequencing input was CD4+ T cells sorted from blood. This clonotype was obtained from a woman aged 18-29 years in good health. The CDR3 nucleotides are TGCGCCAGCAGTTTCGCGGGACTAGCGGCCTACAATGAGCAGTTCTTC. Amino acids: CASSFAGLAAYNEQFF.